Below are 31 T cell receptor beta chains sequenced from a single sample in a study of CD8 T cells in Susac syndrome. It was with random hexamers that roughly 0.45 to 1 ug RNA was reverse transcribed. MiXCR, applied by TCRdb to the immunoSEQ multiplex PCR reads, yields one record per CDR3 protein. This table holds some 300,000 distinct CDR3 sequences, over 75% found once. The sample comprised CD8+ T cells from PBMCs. All receptors come from a human donor with multiple sclerosis.

The chain joins TRBV5-4 to TRBJ2-3; possibly TRBD2 for D (6 bases). Germline loops: CDR1 SGHNT, CDR2 YYREEE (reference sequence). The CDR3 totals 20 residues. The V and J ends lost 0 bases and 0 bases respectively, with 23 bases between them. Written as DNA, the CDR3 is TGTGCCAGCAGCTTGGATGTTTTGATTGGCGGGGCCTCTAGCACAGATACGCAGTATTTT. Protein product: CASSLDVLIGGASSTDTQYF.

J is TRBJ2-3 and V is TRBV30; TRBD2 matches at 10 bases. CDR1 is GTSNPN and CDR2 is SVGIG in the germline V gene (reference sequence). V trimming: 3 bases; J trimming: 2 bases; junction bases outside the gene matches: 5. The CDR3 covers 15 residues. CDR3 protein: CAWSPGLAFTDTQYF. CDR3 nucleotides: TGTGCCTGGAGCCCGGGACTAGCGTTCACAGATACGCAGTATTTT.

V usage is TRBV7-8 and J usage is TRBJ2-5, with D perhaps TRBD1 (5 bases). Germline V gene lookup returns CDR1 SGHVS and CDR2 FQNEAQ. The CDR3 extends over 13 amino acids. V was pared by 3 bases and J by 7 bases, with 12 bases between. The CDR3 is CASSFRDLGTQYF. The CDR3 DNA reads as TGTGCCAGCAGCTTCAGGGATCTCGGGACCCAGTACTTC.

The chain links TRBV18 to TRBJ1-3; the D is unclear. V was trimmed by 2 bases and J by 0 bases, leaving 2 bases between them. The CDR3 sequence is 13 residues long. Germline CDR1 KGHSH, CDR2 LQKENI. The CDR3 loop is CASSPGSGNTIYF. The CDR3 DNA sequence: TGTGCCAGCTCACCAGGCTCTGGAAACACCATATATTTT.

This chain uses TRBV27 with TRBJ2-1; 7 bases align to TRBD1. The CDR3 spans 14 residues. V shed 6 bases and J 5 bases; nucleotides not matched to a gene: 7. CDR1 and CDR2 from the germline V gene are MNHEY and SMNVEV (reference sequence). This CDR3 is CASRTTGIHNEQFF. Written as DNA, the CDR3 is TGTGCCAGCAGGACGACAGGGATCCACAATGAGCAGTTCTTC.

This chain joins TRBV7-8 and TRBJ2-2, with 8 bases lining up with TRBD2. Trimming cost V 2 bases and J 1 base; bases outside gene matches: 12. The CDR3 has 19 amino acids. Looked up from germline, CDR1 is SGHVS and CDR2 is FQNEAQ. The CDR3 sequence: CASSLSRQVAGLNTGELFF. For the CDR3, the DNA is TGTGCCAGCAGCTTAAGCCGGCAGGTAGCGGGGTTGAACACCGGGGAGCTGTTTTTT.

The chain combines TRBV30 with TRBJ1-5; D unclear. The germline V gene has CDR1 GTSNPN and CDR2 SVGIG (reference sequence). V lost 4 bases and J 5 bases, leaving 9 bases between the germline ends. The CDR3 extends over 12 amino acids. The DNA for the CDR3 is TGTGCCTGGAACCGGGGAGATCAGCCCCAGCATTTT. Translated, it gives CAWNRGDQPQHF.

The chain joins TRBV27 to TRBJ1-1; TRBD1 matches at 7 bases. The V gene's germline CDR1 is MNHEY and CDR2 SMNVEV (reference sequence). This CDR3 has 16 residues. Trimming at V came to 4 bases and at J to 0 bases, leaving 8 bases not matched to a gene. The CDR3 loop reads CASSSRLQGLNTEAFF. The CDR3 DNA is TGTGCCAGCAGTTCCCGACTACAGGGGTTGAACACTGAAGCTTTCTTT.

The chain combines TRBV30 with TRBJ1-2; D remains ambiguous. V dropped 1 base and J dropped 7 bases, with 7 bases sitting between them. The CDR3 length is 11 residues. Germline V gives CDR1 GTSNPN, CDR2 SVGIG (reference sequence). DNA of the CDR3: TGTGCCTGGAGTGCCCTCGGTGGCTACACCTTC. This gives the protein CAWSALGGYTF.

The chain has TRBV20-1 and TRBJ2-5, with D perhaps matching TRBD2 (7 bases). This CDR3 contains 14 residues. The germline CDR1 and CDR2 sequences are DFQATT and SNEGSKA (reference sequence). V was trimmed by 1 base and J by 4 bases, leaving 13 bases between them. The CDR3 DNA is TGCAGTGCTAGAGTGGGGGGGGGCCGAGAGACCCAGTACTTC. Residues: CSARVGGGRETQYF.

This chain uses TRBV20-1 with TRBJ2-1; no clear D. V lost 1 base and J lost 5, with 18 bases in between. The CDR3 length is 16 residues. Germline CDR1 is DFQATT and CDR2 is SNEGSKA (reference sequence). The chain's CDR3 is CSARGGSVLVDNEQFF. The DNA of the CDR3 is TGCAGTGCTAGAGGGGGAAGTGTACTCGTGGACAATGAGCAGTTCTTC.

This chain uses TRBV28 with TRBJ2-1, with 7 bases identical to TRBD2. Germline CDR1 reads MDHEN; CDR2 reads SYDVKM. The V segment lost 5 bases and the J segment 3 bases; nucleotides outside the gene matches: 7. The CDR3 runs 15 residues. CDR3 nucleotide sequence: TGTGCCAGCAGTCCCACCCCGGGAGGCTACAATGAGCAGTTCTTC. Its protein is CASSPTPGGYNEQFF.

The chain joins TRBV9 to TRBJ2-7; D may be TRBD1 or TRBD2 (5 bases each). CDR3 size: 18 residues. Deletions cut 3 bases from V and 0 bases from J, with 22 bases between. Looked up from germline, CDR1 is SGDLS and CDR2 is YYNGEE. This CDR3 is CASSGAANRDQPSYEQYF. As DNA, the CDR3 is TGTGCCAGCAGCGGAGCCGCCAACCGGGACCAACCCTCCTACGAGCAGTACTTC.

The chain is built from TRBV6-2 or TRBV6-3 and TRBJ2-7; a weak D match, TRBD2 (6 bases). The CDR3 loop spans 15 amino acids. V was pared by 6 bases and J by 3 bases, with 18 bases between. Per the germline V gene, CDR1 is MNHEY and CDR2 is SVGEGT. This chain's CDR3 is CASRPTSSARYEQYF. CDR3 coding DNA: TGTGCCAGCAGGCCGACTAGTTCGGCGCGCTACGAGCAGTACTTC.

This chain links TRBV30 with TRBJ1-1; D gene unclear. The germline V gene has CDR1 GTSNPN and CDR2 SVGIG (reference sequence). V was shortened by 0 bases and J by 5 bases, with 13 bases between the two germline ends. The CDR3 loop spans 14 amino acids. Here the CDR3 reads CAWSVIEGRTEAFF. The CDR3 DNA is TGTGCCTGGAGTGTAATTGAAGGGCGGACTGAAGCTTTCTTT.

The V and J genes are TRBV10-3 and TRBJ2-7; 7 bases align to TRBD2. CDR1 ENHRY and CDR2 SYGVKD come from the germline V gene. The trim removed 0 bases at V and 6 bases at J, leaving 14 bases unmatched. This CDR3 region has 17 residues. CDR3 in amino acids: CAISESAQGGRWSEQYF. For the CDR3, the DNA is TGTGCCATCAGTGAGTCGGCCCAGGGAGGGAGGTGGTCCGAGCAGTACTTC.

The chain couples TRBV7-9 to TRBJ2-7, with TRBD2 identical over 11 bases. The CDR3 sequence is 15 residues long. The trim removed 5 bases at V and 7 bases at J, leaving 10 bases unmatched. The V gene's germline CDR1 is SEHNR and CDR2 FQNEAQ (reference sequence). CDR3 protein: CASSGVTSGSLEQYF. The CDR3 region has the DNA TGTGCCAGCAGCGGAGTCACTAGCGGGAGCTTGGAGCAGTACTTC.

The gene calls are TRBV4-2 and TRBJ1-2, with a weak D call TRBD1 (5 bases). Germline V CDR1 and CDR2: LGHNA, YNFKEQ. This CDR3 has 16 residues. The ends were cut back, 0 bases at V and 8 bases at J, with 19 bases in the middle. CDR3: CASSQDNPPGVKGYTF. CDR3 coding DNA: TGTGCCAGCAGCCAAGATAACCCCCCGGGGGTCAAGGGCTACACCTTC.

This clonotype was picked up a small number of times. CDR3 nucleotides: TGTGCCAGCAGTTACTCCTCACCTAGCGGGTCCTACGAGCAGTACTTC. Translating gives CASSYSSPSGSYEQYF. The chain employs TRBV6-5 and TRBJ2-7; 8 nucleotides match TRBD2. Per the germline V gene, CDR1 is MNHEY and CDR2 is SVGAGI. V lost 0 bases, J lost 1 base, and 5 bases stayed unmatched. This CDR3 has 16 amino acids.

This rearrangement joins TRBV11-3 to TRBJ2-3, with a weak D call TRBD2 (6 bases). Germline V gene lookup returns CDR1 SGHNT and CDR2 YENEEA. V lost 4 bases, J lost 5 bases, and 16 bases lay in between. The CDR3 has 15 residues. Here the CDR3 reads CASSSLGGPLDTQYF. The CDR3 DNA follows: TGTGCCAGCAGCTCCCTAGGAGGGCCCTTAGATACGCAGTATTTT.

V usage is TRBV4-3 and J usage is TRBJ1-2; D remains ambiguous. From germline, CDR1 is LGHNA and CDR2 YSLEER. CDR3 length: 16 amino acids. Trimming left V 0 bases short and J 8 bases short, with 19 bases between. Written as DNA, the CDR3 is TGCGCCAGCAGCCAAGATCGGGGAAATTTTGCACGGGGCTACACCTTC. Amino acids: CASSQDRGNFARGYTF.

V usage is TRBV19 and J usage is TRBJ2-1; 10 bases map to TRBD1. CDR1 LNHDA and CDR2 SQIVND come from the germline V gene (reference sequence). V lost 7 bases, J lost 4 bases, and 19 bases stayed unmatched. The CDR3 has 19 residues. Here the CDR3 DNA reads TGTGCCAGTACCCCGGGACAGGGGCGGGGACTAGGGACTTACAATGAGCAGTTCTTC. It is translated as CASTPGQGRGLGTYNEQFF.

The chain carries TRBV7-6 and TRBJ2-7, with 8 bases aligning to TRBD1. There are 14 residues in the CDR3. After removal of 2 bases from V and 7 bases from J, the junction contained 7 bases not matched to a gene. The V gene's germline CDR1 is SGHVS and CDR2 FNYEAQ. The CDR3: CASSLTQGAWEQYF. The CDR3, as DNA: TGTGCCAGCAGCTTAACCCAGGGGGCCTGGGAGCAGTACTTC.

V usage is TRBV27 and J usage is TRBJ2-2; D call uncertain. Germline V gene data show CDR1 as MNHEY and CDR2 as SMNVEV (reference sequence). Trimming stripped 5 bases from V and 3 bases from J, with 13 bases between. There are 15 residues in the CDR3. In nucleotides, the CDR3 is TGTGCCAGCAGTCCTAGATCCGGTTACACCGGGGAGCTGTTTTTT. Translation: CASSPRSGYTGELFF.

This chain joins TRBV27 and TRBJ2-7; the match to TRBD2 covers 10 bases. This CDR3 has 15 amino acids. Losses at the gene ends were 4 bases for V and 4 bases for J; bases not matched to a gene: 7. Germline V CDR1 and CDR2: MNHEY, SMNVEV (reference sequence). CDR3 protein: CASSSPQREGYEQYF. The CDR3 nucleotides are TGTGCCAGCAGTTCTCCCCAGCGGGAGGGTTACGAGCAGTACTTC.

This clonotype was found a few times. The chain combines TRBV7-9 with TRBJ2-7; perhaps TRBD2 as D (6 bases). The CDR3 covers 14 residues. With 3 bases removed from V and 1 base from J, the gap between germline ends came to 10 bases. The germline gives CDR1 SEHNR, CDR2 FQNEAQ (reference sequence). CDR3 residues: CASSFSEGSYEQYF. The CDR3 DNA is TGTGCCAGCAGCTTTTCGGAGGGGTCCTACGAGCAGTACTTC.

The chain recombines TRBV10-3 with TRBJ2-1; D is perhaps TRBD1 (5 bases). CDR3 size: 13 residues. The germline V gene encodes CDR1 ENHRY and CDR2 SYGVKD. V lost 2 bases and J lost 15, with 17 bases in between. DNA for the CDR3: TGTGCCATCAGTGAGCCACAGGCCTTAAAGCCGTTCTTC. It translates to CAISEPQALKPFF.

J is TRBJ1-3 and V is TRBV15; no firm D call. CDR1 and CDR2 (germline): LNHNV, YYDKDF (reference sequence). V was pared by 0 bases and J by 0 bases, with 12 bases between. The CDR3 totals 17 residues. For the CDR3, the DNA is TGTGCCACCAGCAGAGATTTTGAGGAGTTCTCTGGAAACACCATATATTTT. Translating gives CATSRDFEEFSGNTIYF.

The chain is built from TRBV20-1 and TRBJ2-5, with unresolved D. V was shortened by 1 base and J by 2 bases, with 11 bases between the two germline ends. Germline lookup yields CDR1 DFQATT and CDR2 SNEGSKA (reference sequence). The CDR3 totals 14 residues. The CDR3 DNA sequence: TGCAGTGCTAGAGTTGGCTTTAGTCAAGAGACCCAGTACTTC. Encoded protein: CSARVGFSQETQYF.

The V and J genes are TRBV5-6 and TRBJ2-3; weak D call: TRBD2 (6 bases). The CDR3 extends over 16 amino acids. Germline values: CDR1 SGHDT, CDR2 YYEEEE. Trimming left V 4 bases short and J 3 bases short, with 18 bases between. The CDR3 DNA is TGTGCCAGCAGCCCCCTAGGACTCGGGAGAACAGATACGCAGTATTTT. Translating gives CASSPLGLGRTDTQYF. Complete variable domain (other parts from reference TRBV5-6 and TRBJ2-3): DAGVTQSPTHLIKTRGQQVTLRCSPKSGHDTVSWYQQALGQGPQFIFQYYEEEERQRGNFPDRFSGHQFPNYSSELNVNALLLGDSALYLCASSPLGLGRTDTQYFGPGTRLTVL.

This sequence joins TRBV6-5 and TRBJ1-1; 7 positions agree with TRBD1. Germline CDR1 MNHEY, CDR2 SVGAGI. V gave up 2 bases and J gave up 10 bases; unmatched junction bases: 13. CDR3 length: 15 amino acids. The CDR3 nucleotides read TGTGCCAGCAGTTACAATGGCAGGGGGTCACTAGGAGCTTTCTTT. Encoded protein: CASSYNGRGSLGAFF.